These 3 T cell receptor beta chains originate from one sample sequenced in a study of blood T cell repertoires in COVID-19. TCRdb's copy holds only in-frame clones and misses some; the assay was immunoSEQ multiplex PCR. This sample has 90,000 to 130,000 clones, with about 70% found just once. Sequencing input: peripheral blood. These receptor sequences come from a woman aged 55-75 years with acute or convalescent COVID-19.

This chain uses TRBV9 with TRBJ2-5; 9 bases fit TRBD2. The germline gives CDR1 SGDLS, CDR2 YYNGEE. This CDR3 region has 16 residues. V shed 0 bases and J 4 bases; nucleotides not matched to a gene: 7. Here the CDR3 reads CASSVVLAGGRETQYF. CDR3 nucleotide sequence: TGTGCCAGCAGCGTAGTCTTGGCGGGGGGGCGAGAGACCCAGTACTTC. The entire variable domain, with the rest obtained from reference TRBV9 and TRBJ2-5, is as follows: DSGVTQTPKHLITATGQRVTLRCSPRSGDLSVYWYQQSLDQGLQFLIQYYNGEERAKGNILERFSAQQFPDLHSELNLSSLELGDSALYFCASSVVLAGGRETQYFGPGTRLLVL.

The rearrangement uses TRBV28 and TRBJ2-7; D is undetermined. Germline V gene sequence: CDR1 MDHEN, CDR2 SYDVKM. Trimming left V 3 bases short and J 5 bases short, with 11 bases between. This CDR3 has 13 residues. The CDR3 loop is CASSFTNSNEQYF. The DNA for the CDR3 is TGTGCCAGCAGTTTCACGAACAGTAACGAGCAGTACTTC.

V is TRBV20-1 and J is TRBJ2-2, with 8 bases that match TRBD2. Germline CDR1 is DFQATT and CDR2 is SNEGSKA (reference sequence). The CDR3 has 16 residues. The V segment lost 3 bases and the J segment 5 bases; nucleotides outside the gene matches: 11. In nucleotides, the CDR3 is TGCAGTGCTAGTAGACTAGCGACTTTTGAGACCGGGGAGCTGTTTTTT. Its protein product is CSASRLATFETGELFF.